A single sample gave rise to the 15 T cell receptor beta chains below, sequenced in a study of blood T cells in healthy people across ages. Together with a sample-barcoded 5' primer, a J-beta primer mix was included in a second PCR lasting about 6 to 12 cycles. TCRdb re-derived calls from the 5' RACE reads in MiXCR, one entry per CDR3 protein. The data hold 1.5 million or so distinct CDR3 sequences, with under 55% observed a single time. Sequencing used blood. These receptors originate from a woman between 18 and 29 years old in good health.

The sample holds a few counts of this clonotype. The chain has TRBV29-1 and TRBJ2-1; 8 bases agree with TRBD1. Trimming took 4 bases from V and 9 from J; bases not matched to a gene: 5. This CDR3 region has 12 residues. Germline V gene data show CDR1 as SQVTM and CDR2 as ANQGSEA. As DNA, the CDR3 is TGCAGCGTTGTAGCCGACAGGGGTGAGCAGTTCTTC. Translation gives CSVVADRGEQFF.

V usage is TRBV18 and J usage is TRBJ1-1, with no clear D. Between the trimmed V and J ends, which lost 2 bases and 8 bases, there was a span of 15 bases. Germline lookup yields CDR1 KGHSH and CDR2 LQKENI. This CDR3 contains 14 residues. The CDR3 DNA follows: TGTGCCAGCTCACCAGAAGTCGTGCTCCAGGAAGCTTTCTTT. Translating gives CASSPEVVLQEAFF.

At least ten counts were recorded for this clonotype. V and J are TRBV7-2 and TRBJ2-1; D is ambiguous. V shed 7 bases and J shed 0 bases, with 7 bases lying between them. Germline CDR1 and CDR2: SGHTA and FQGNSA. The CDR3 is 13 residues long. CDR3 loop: CASTPDSYNEQFF. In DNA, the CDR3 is TGTGCCAGCACCCCTGACTCCTACAATGAGCAGTTCTTC. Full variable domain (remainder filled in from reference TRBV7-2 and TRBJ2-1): GAGVSQSPSNKVTEKGKDVELRCDPISGHTALYWYRQSLGQGLEFLIYFQGNSAPDKSGLPSDRFSAERTGGSVSTLTIQRTQQEDSAVYLCASTPDSYNEQFFGPGTRLTVL.

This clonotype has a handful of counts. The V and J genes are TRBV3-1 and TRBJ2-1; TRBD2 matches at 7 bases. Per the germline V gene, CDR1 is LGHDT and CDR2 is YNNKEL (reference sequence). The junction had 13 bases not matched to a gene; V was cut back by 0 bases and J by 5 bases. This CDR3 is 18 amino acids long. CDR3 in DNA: TGTGCCAGCAGCCAAGATCCCTTTGGGCGAGCGGGAAACAATGAGCAGTTCTTC. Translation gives CASSQDPFGRAGNNEQFF.

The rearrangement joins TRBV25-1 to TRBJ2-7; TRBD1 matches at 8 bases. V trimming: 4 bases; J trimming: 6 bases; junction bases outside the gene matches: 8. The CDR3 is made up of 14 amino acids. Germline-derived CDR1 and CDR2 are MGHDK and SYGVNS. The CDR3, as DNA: TGTGCCAGCAGTGTCCAGGGGGCGTCTCTCGAGCAGTACTTC. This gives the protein CASSVQGASLEQYF.

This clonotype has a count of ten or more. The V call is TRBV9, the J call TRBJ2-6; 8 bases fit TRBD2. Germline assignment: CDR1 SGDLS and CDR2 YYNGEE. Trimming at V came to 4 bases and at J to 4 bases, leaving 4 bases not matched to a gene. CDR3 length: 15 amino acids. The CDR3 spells CASSQTSDGANVLTF. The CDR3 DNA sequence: TGTGCCAGCAGCCAGACTAGCGACGGGGCCAACGTCCTGACTTTC. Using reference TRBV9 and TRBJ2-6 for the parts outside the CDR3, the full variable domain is DSGVTQTPKHLITATGQRVTLRCSPRSGDLSVYWYQQSLDQGLQFLIQYYNGEERAKGNILERFSAQQFPDLHSELNLSSLELGDSALYFCASSQTSDGANVLTFGAGSRLTVL.

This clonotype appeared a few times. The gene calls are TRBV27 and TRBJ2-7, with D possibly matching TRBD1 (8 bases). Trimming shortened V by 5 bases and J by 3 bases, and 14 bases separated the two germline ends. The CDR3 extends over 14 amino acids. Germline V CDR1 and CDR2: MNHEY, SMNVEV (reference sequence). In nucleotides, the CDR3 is TGTGCCAGCAGTAAACACAGGGGGGGCTACGAGCAGTACTTC. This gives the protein CASSKHRGGYEQYF.

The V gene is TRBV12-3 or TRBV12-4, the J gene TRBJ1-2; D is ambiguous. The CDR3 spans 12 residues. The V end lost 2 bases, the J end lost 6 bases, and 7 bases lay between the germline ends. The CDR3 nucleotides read TGTGCCAGCAGTTTACGTGCAGATGGCTACACCTTC. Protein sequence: CASSLRADGYTF.

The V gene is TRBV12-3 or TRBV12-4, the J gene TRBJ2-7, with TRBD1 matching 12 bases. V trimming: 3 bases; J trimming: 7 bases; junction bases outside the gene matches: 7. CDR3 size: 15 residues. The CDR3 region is CASSFPGQGALEQYF. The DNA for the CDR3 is TGTGCCAGCAGTTTCCCGGGACAGGGGGCGCTTGAGCAGTACTTC.

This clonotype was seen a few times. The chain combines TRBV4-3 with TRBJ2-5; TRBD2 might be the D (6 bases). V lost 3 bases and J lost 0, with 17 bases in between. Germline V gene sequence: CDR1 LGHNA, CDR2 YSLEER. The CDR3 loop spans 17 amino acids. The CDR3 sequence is CASSHLPGAGHQETQYF. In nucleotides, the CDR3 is TGCGCCAGCAGCCATCTCCCAGGTGCGGGGCACCAAGAGACCCAGTACTTC.

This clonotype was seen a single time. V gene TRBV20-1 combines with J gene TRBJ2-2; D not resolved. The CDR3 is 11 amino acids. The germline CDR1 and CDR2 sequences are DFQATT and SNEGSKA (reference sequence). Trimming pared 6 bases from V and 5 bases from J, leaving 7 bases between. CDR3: CSAPTTGELFF. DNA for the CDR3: TGCAGTGCGCCCACGACCGGGGAGCTGTTTTTT.

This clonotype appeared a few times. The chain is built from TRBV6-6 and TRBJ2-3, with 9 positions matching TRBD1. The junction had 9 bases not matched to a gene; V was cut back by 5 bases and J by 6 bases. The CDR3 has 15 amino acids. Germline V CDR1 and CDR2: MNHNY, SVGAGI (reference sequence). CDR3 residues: CASSGRDRDGDTQYF. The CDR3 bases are TGTGCCAGCAGTGGCCGGGACAGGGATGGGGATACGCAGTATTTT.

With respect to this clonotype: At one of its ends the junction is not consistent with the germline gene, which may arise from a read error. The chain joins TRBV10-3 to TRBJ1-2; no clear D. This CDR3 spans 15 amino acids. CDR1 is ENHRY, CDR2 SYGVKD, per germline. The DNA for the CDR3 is TGTGCCATCGGTGAGACCCCCCCGTTAAGCTATGGCTACACCTTC. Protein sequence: CAIGETPPLSYGYTF.

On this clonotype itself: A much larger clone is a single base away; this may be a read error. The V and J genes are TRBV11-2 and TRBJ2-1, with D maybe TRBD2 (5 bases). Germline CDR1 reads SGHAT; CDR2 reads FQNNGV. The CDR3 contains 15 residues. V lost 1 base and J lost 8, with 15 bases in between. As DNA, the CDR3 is TGTGCCAGCAGCTTAGTAGGTGGGAGCGCCCATGAGCAGTTCTTC. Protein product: CASSLVGGSAHEQFF.

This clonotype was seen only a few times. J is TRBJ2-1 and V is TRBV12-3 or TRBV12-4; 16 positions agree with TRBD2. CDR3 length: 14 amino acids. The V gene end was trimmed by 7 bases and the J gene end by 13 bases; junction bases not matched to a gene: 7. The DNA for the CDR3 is TGTGCCAGCATCCCGGGACTAGCGGGGGGGAATCAGTTCTTC. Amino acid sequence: CASIPGLAGGNQFF.